Below, 21 T cell receptor beta chains from the same sample are listed, as sequenced in a study of blood T cell repertoires in COVID-19. Produced via immunoSEQ multiplex PCR; TCRdb's table is partial and in-frame only. The sample records roughly 220,000 clones, around four fifths being singletons. The sample was peripheral blood. These receptors all stem from an older woman who had recovered from COVID-19.

The chain uses TRBV9 and TRBJ1-6; D is undetermined. The germline V gene encodes CDR1 SGDLS and CDR2 YYNGEE. The CDR3 is 16 residues long. Trimming shortened V by 0 bases and J by 9 bases, and 16 bases separated the two germline ends. CDR3 region: CASSVDVEGFGSPLHF. The CDR3 nucleotides are TGTGCCAGCAGCGTAGATGTTGAGGGATTCGGTTCACCCCTCCACTTT.

V and J are TRBV14 and TRBJ2-5; possible D gene TRBD1, 6 bases. Germline V lookup: CDR1 SGHDN, CDR2 FVKESK. The germline V and J ends were trimmed by 1 base and 2 bases, with 14 bases remaining between them. The CDR3 loop spans 16 amino acids. CDR3 sequence reads: CASSQGPGQSQETQYF. CDR3 coding DNA: TGTGCCAGCAGCCAAGGCCCCGGACAGAGTCAAGAGACCCAGTACTTC.

This clone was seen a few times. The J gene is TRBJ1-3, the V gene TRBV19; 7 bases match TRBD1. Losses at the gene ends were 10 bases for V and 2 bases for J; bases not matched to a gene: 2. Germline V lookup: CDR1 LNHDA, CDR2 SQIVND (reference sequence). CDR3 length: 12 amino acids. The CDR3 sequence is CATGTAGNTIYF. In DNA form, the CDR3 reads TGTGCCACGGGGACAGCTGGAAACACCATATATTTT.

The chain recombines TRBV28 with TRBJ2-2; 10 nucleotides match TRBD1. The CDR3 sequence is 16 residues long. CDR1 is MDHEN and CDR2 is SYDVKM in the germline V gene. V was pared by 3 bases and J by 5 bases, with 6 bases of the junction left unmatched. In DNA, the CDR3 is TGTGCCAGCAGTTTGCGGACAGGGGGTAGGACCGGGGAGCTGTTTTTT. Amino acid sequence: CASSLRTGGRTGELFF.

The chain uses TRBV3-1 (or the pseudogene TRBV3-2) and TRBJ1-3; a possible D gene is TRBD1 (5 bases). Germline V gives CDR1 LGHDT, CDR2 YNNKEL (reference sequence). Trimming left V 1 base short and J 3 bases short, with 19 bases between. This CDR3 is 18 amino acids long. The CDR3 here is CASSQVSRVGFFGNTIYF. Here the CDR3 DNA reads TGTGCCAGCAGCCAAGTGTCCAGGGTTGGGTTTTTTGGAAACACCATATATTTT.

This clone showed up many times. The rearrangement links TRBV15 to TRBJ2-1; no clear D gene. CDR3 length: 12 residues. Trimming shortened V by 0 bases and J by 7 bases, and 4 bases separated the two germline ends. In germline, CDR1 is LNHNV, CDR2 YYDKDF (reference sequence). CDR3 coding DNA: TGTGCCACCAGCAGAGACCCAAATGAGCAGTTCTTC. This encodes CATSRDPNEQFF.

Comments on this clone: One end of the junction is discordant with germline, which a read error may explain. The chain has TRBV6-6 and TRBJ2-3; D possibly corresponds to TRBD1 (6 bases). The CDR3 contains 12 residues. CDR1 and CDR2 from the germline V gene are MNHNY and SVGAGI (reference sequence). The CDR3 coding sequence is TGTGCCAGCAGTTACCTCGACAGGTCCCCGGATTTT. Its protein product is CASSYLDRSPDF.

A note on this clone: Other DNA sequences within the sample encode an identical CDR3. V and J are TRBV30 and TRBJ1-5; D is possibly TRBD1 (5 bases). Per germline, CDR1 GTSNPN and CDR2 SVGIG (reference sequence). The CDR3 has 13 residues. The V and J ends lost 0 bases and 4 bases respectively, with 7 bases between them. CDR3 DNA sequence: TGTGCCTGGAGTGTCGGGGGGAATCAGCCCCAGCATTTT. Its translation is CAWSVGGNQPQHF.

This clone was recorded only once. The chain links TRBV9 to TRBJ2-2; D unclear. From germline, CDR1 is SGDLS and CDR2 YYNGEE. Trimming left V 0 bases short and J 4 bases short, with 7 bases between. CDR3 length equals 14 residues. As DNA, the CDR3 is TGTGCCAGCAGCGTAGGGCAACGCACCGGGGAGCTGTTTTTT. The encoded protein is CASSVGQRTGELFF.

The J gene is TRBJ2-3, the V gene TRBV15; no firm D call. The germline CDR1 and CDR2 sequences are LNHNV and YYDKDF (reference sequence). Trimming removed 5 bases from V and 5 bases from J, with 8 bases in between. This CDR3 has 12 residues. The DNA of the CDR3 is TGTGCCACCAGCCCCCGGAGAGATACGCAGTATTTT. It translates to CATSPRRDTQYF.

This clone appeared once. This chain uses TRBV3-1 (or the pseudogene TRBV3-2) with TRBJ2-7; the match to TRBD2 covers 7 bases. Germline V gives CDR1 LGHDT, CDR2 YNNKEL (reference sequence). Unmatched junction bases numbered 8, after V lost 5 bases and J lost 4 bases. CDR3 size: 14 residues. The CDR3 protein is CASSSPSGAYEQYF. The CDR3 bases are TGTGCCAGCAGCTCCCCAAGCGGGGCTTACGAGCAGTACTTC.

The chain recombines TRBV30 with TRBJ2-7; tentative D call: TRBD2 (6 bases). Germline CDR1 is GTSNPN and CDR2 is SVGIG (reference sequence). With 0 bases removed from V and 4 bases from J, the gap between germline ends came to 10 bases. This CDR3 is built from 13 residues. CDR3 region: CAWSVGGGYEQYF. As DNA, the CDR3 is TGTGCCTGGAGTGTGGGGGGAGGTTACGAGCAGTACTTC.

The V call is TRBV19, the J call TRBJ1-2; no definite D call. V was shortened by 4 bases and J by 5 bases, with 11 bases between the two germline ends. CDR1 and CDR2 from the germline V gene are LNHDA and SQIVND (reference sequence). This CDR3 is 13 amino acids long. CDR3 loop: CASSSSTPYGYTF. CDR3 bases: TGTGCCAGTAGTAGTAGCACTCCATATGGCTACACCTTC. The entire variable domain, with the rest obtained from reference TRBV19 and TRBJ1-2, is as follows: DGGITQSPKYLFRKEGQNVTLSCEQNLNHDAMYWYRQDPGQGLRLIYYSQIVNDFQKGDIAEGYSVSREKKESFPLTVTSAQKNPTAFYLCASSSSTPYGYTFGSGTRLTVV.

The rearrangement links TRBV4-1 to TRBJ2-1; TRBD2 aligns across 13 bases. Germline assignment: CDR1 MGHRA and CDR2 YSYEKL. The length of the CDR3 is 17 residues. V shed 4 bases and J 7 bases; nucleotides not matched to a gene: 10. CDR3 residues: CASSRAGLAGLGNEQFF. CDR3 nucleotide sequence: TGCGCCAGCAGCCGCGCGGGACTAGCGGGGCTGGGGAATGAGCAGTTCTTC.

The rearrangement links TRBV9 to TRBJ2-1; tentative D call: TRBD2 (6 bases). V was clipped by 0 bases and J by 6 bases, with 10 bases between them. From germline, CDR1 is SGDLS and CDR2 YYNGEE. The CDR3 is made up of 14 amino acids. Here the CDR3 reads CASSVDFGGNEQFF. In DNA, the CDR3 is TGTGCCAGCAGCGTAGACTTCGGGGGCAATGAGCAGTTCTTC.

This clone turned up a few times. The chain recombines TRBV30 with TRBJ1-5, with D unresolved. Trimming removed 1 base from V and 4 bases from J, with 14 bases in between. The length of the CDR3 is 15 residues. Germline V gives CDR1 GTSNPN, CDR2 SVGIG (reference sequence). CDR3 in amino acids: CAWSALSGFNQPQHF. The CDR3 DNA reads TGTGCCTGGAGTGCCCTCTCGGGATTTAATCAGCCCCAGCATTTT.

CDR3 sequence reads: CASSITVNTEAFF. DNA for the CDR3: TGTGCCAGTAGTATAACAGTTAACACTGAAGCTTTCTTT. V is TRBV19 and J is TRBJ1-1, with no clear D. Germline lookup yields CDR1 LNHDA and CDR2 SQIVND (reference sequence). Trimming left V 2 bases short and J 2 bases short, with 6 bases between. CDR3 length: 13 residues.

The genes are TRBV7-8 and TRBJ2-3; D is unresolved. The V gene's germline CDR1 is SGHVS and CDR2 FQNEAQ. This CDR3 has 14 residues. Trimming took off 4 bases at V and 4 bases at J, with 12 bases between the two ends. CDR3 region: CASSSPAQADTQYF. The CDR3 nucleotides are TGTGCCAGCAGCTCCCCGGCCCAGGCAGATACGCAGTATTTT.

V and J are TRBV19 and TRBJ1-4, with a possible D match to TRBD1 (6 bases). CDR1 and CDR2 from the germline V gene are LNHDA and SQIVND (reference sequence). This CDR3 region has 14 residues. V lost 5 bases to trimming and J lost 4 bases, with 11 bases between them. CDR3 sequence reads: CASSVQGNNEKLFF. In DNA form, the CDR3 reads TGTGCCAGTAGTGTACAGGGAAATAATGAAAAACTGTTTTTT. Looking up the rest from reference TRBV19 and TRBJ1-4 gives the full variable domain: DGGITQSPKYLFRKEGQNVTLSCEQNLNHDAMYWYRQDPGQGLRLIYYSQIVNDFQKGDIAEGYSVSREKKESFPLTVTSAQKNPTAFYLCASSVQGNNEKLFFGSGTQLSVL.

This sequence joins TRBV30 and TRBJ2-7; 7 bases are a match to TRBD1. The CDR3 covers 14 residues. The germline gives CDR1 GTSNPN, CDR2 SVGIG (reference sequence). J lost 1 base, V lost 5 bases, and 8 bases had no gene match. The CDR3 bases are TGTGCCTGGTCCGACAGGGATGTGTCCTACGAGCAGTACTTC. Its protein product is CAWSDRDVSYEQYF.

Only a few counts were recorded for this clone. The chain employs TRBV18 and TRBJ2-7; weak D call: TRBD1 (5 bases). Trimming cost V 3 bases and J 3 bases, with 9 bases left between them. CDR1 is KGHSH, CDR2 LQKENI, per germline. The CDR3 length is 13 residues. The CDR3 protein is CASSPATVYEQYF. CDR3 DNA: TGTGCCAGCTCACCGGCGACAGTCTACGAGCAGTACTTC.